This passage covers 21 T cell receptor beta chains from one sample sequenced in a study of blood T cell repertoires in COVID-19. The assay was immunoSEQ multiplex PCR, and TCRdb's table has in-frame clones only and misses some. The data contain just over 25,000 clones, 75% to 90% of them singletons. What was sequenced was peripheral blood. These receptors all come from a human donor in a cohort sampled during active COVID-19.

J is TRBJ1-4 and V is TRBV5-6; 8 bases align to TRBD1. V was pared by 4 bases and J by 7 bases, with 9 bases of the junction left unmatched. The CDR3 is 15 amino acids. Looked up from germline, CDR1 is SGHDT and CDR2 is YYEEEE. The CDR3 spells CASSRRQGKGEKLFF. CDR3 DNA: TGTGCCAGCAGCCGTCGACAGGGGAAGGGTGAAAAACTGTTTTTT.

The rearrangement uses TRBV3-1 (or the pseudogene TRBV3-2) and TRBJ1-3; no definite D call. The CDR3 runs to 12 residues. CDR1 and CDR2 from the germline V gene are LGHDT and YNNKEL (reference sequence). Trimming cost V 3 bases and J 7 bases, with 7 bases left between them. CDR3 nucleotide sequence: TGTGCCAGCAGCCATGGGGAGAACACCATATATTTT. Protein product: CASSHGENTIYF.

This chain connects TRBV5-1 to TRBJ2-1, with TRBD1 identical over 10 bases. The CDR3 has 16 amino acids. Looked up from germline, CDR1 is SGHRS and CDR2 is YFSETQ. V dropped 4 bases and J dropped 5; count of bases not matched to a gene: 9. CDR3 sequence: CASSPQGQGTNNEQFF. The CDR3 DNA reads as TGCGCCAGCAGCCCTCAGGGACAGGGGACCAACAATGAGCAGTTCTTC.

The chain couples TRBV5-1 to TRBJ1-6; TRBD1 matches at 11 bases. This CDR3 has 15 amino acids. V gave up 7 bases and J gave up 9 bases; unmatched junction bases: 9. Germline V gives CDR1 SGHRS, CDR2 YFSETQ. For the CDR3, the DNA is TGCGCCAGCCGAACCGGGACAGGGGGACCTTCACCCCTCCACTTT. As protein: CASRTGTGGPSPLHF.

This chain connects TRBV19 to TRBJ1-1, with a weak D call TRBD1 (5 bases). The V gene's germline CDR1 is LNHDA and CDR2 SQIVND (reference sequence). CDR3 length: 12 amino acids. Trimming left V 6 bases short and J 5 bases short, with 10 bases between. The CDR3 region is CASSQGFTEAFF. CDR3 nucleotides: TGTGCCAGTAGCCAGGGTTTTACTGAAGCTTTCTTT.

The genes are TRBV5-1 and TRBJ2-3; 12 bases match TRBD2. This CDR3 spans 17 amino acids. From germline, CDR1 is SGHRS and CDR2 YFSETQ. J gave up 0 bases and V 3 bases, and 5 bases lay outside the gene matches. CDR3 amino acids: CASSSGLAGSSTDTQYF. CDR3 DNA: TGCGCCAGCAGCTCCGGACTAGCGGGGTCTAGCACAGATACGCAGTATTTT.

The chain uses TRBV5-6 and TRBJ2-2; a possible D gene is TRBD1 (7 bases). CDR1 SGHDT and CDR2 YYEEEE come from the germline V gene. The CDR3 contains 16 residues. Trimming took off 4 bases at V and 0 bases at J, with 13 bases between the two ends. In DNA form, the CDR3 reads TGTGCCAGCAGCATGGGGGGACAGTCGAACACCGGGGAGCTGTTTTTT. It specifies CASSMGGQSNTGELFF. The whole variable domain, remainder taken from reference TRBV5-6 and TRBJ2-2, is DAGVTQSPTHLIKTRGQQVTLRCSPKSGHDTVSWYQQALGQGPQFIFQYYEEEERQRGNFPDRFSGHQFPNYSSELNVNALLLGDSALYLCASSMGGQSNTGELFFGEGSRLTVL.

The chain links TRBV6-6 to TRBJ2-1; 11 bases are shared with TRBD2. This CDR3 spans 16 amino acids. The trim removed 5 bases at V and 2 bases at J, leaving 5 bases unmatched. CDR1 and CDR2 (germline): MNHNY, SVGAGI (reference sequence). The CDR3 DNA reads TGTGCCAGCAGTACCAAACTAGCGGGAGCCTACAATGAGCAGTTCTTC. This sequence encodes CASSTKLAGAYNEQFF.

This rearrangement joins TRBV7-2 to TRBJ2-4, with 9 bases that match TRBD2. This CDR3 has 17 amino acids. Germline CDR1 reads SGHTA; CDR2 reads FQGNSA. V lost 0 bases to trimming and J lost 0 bases; unmatched junction nucleotides: 3. The CDR3 region is CASSLALAGRAKNIQYF. The DNA for the CDR3 is TGTGCCAGCAGCTTAGCTCTAGCGGGGAGAGCCAAAAACATTCAGTACTTC.

The chain is built from TRBV19 and TRBJ2-7; 8 nucleotides align to TRBD2. Germline V gene lookup returns CDR1 LNHDA and CDR2 SQIVND (reference sequence). The CDR3 extends over 14 amino acids. V lost 4 bases and J lost 6; bases outside the gene matches: 8. The CDR3 reads CASSTTAGGPEQYF. DNA of the CDR3: TGTGCCAGTAGTACCACGGCGGGGGGCCCCGAGCAGTACTTC. Filled out from reference TRBV19 and TRBJ2-7, the complete variable domain reads DGGITQSPKYLFRKEGQNVTLSCEQNLNHDAMYWYRQDPGQGLRLIYYSQIVNDFQKGDIAEGYSVSREKKESFPLTVTSAQKNPTAFYLCASSTTAGGPEQYFGPGTRLTVT.

This rearrangement joins TRBV5-5 to TRBJ2-1, with TRBD2 matching over 10 bases. The CDR3 is made up of 15 amino acids. The germline V gene encodes CDR1 SGHKS and CDR2 YYEKEE (reference sequence). The J segment lost 7 bases and the V segment lost 1 base, leaving 5 bases of the junction unmatched. The CDR3 loop is CASSLSSGSGNEQFF. The CDR3 DNA follows: TGTGCCAGCAGCTTGTCTAGCGGGAGCGGGAATGAGCAGTTCTTC.

In this sample, this clone turned up once. V usage is TRBV7-9 and J usage is TRBJ1-5; weak D call: TRBD1 (5 bases). The CDR3 runs 14 residues. V was trimmed by 4 bases and J by 4 bases, leaving 11 bases between them. The germline CDR1 and CDR2 sequences are SEHNR and FQNEAQ (reference sequence). The CDR3 DNA reads TGTGCCAGCAGCTGGGAGGGGCCAAATCAGCCCCAGCATTTT. Translating gives CASSWEGPNQPQHF.

The CDR3 DNA follows: TGTGCCAGCAGTTACCTGAGCTCTGGGGCCAACGTCCTGACTTTC. Amino acids: CASSYLSSGANVLTF. The chain has TRBV6-5 and TRBJ2-6; no reliable D call. There are 15 residues in the CDR3. V was pared by 2 bases and J by 0 bases, with 5 bases between. Germline CDR1 reads MNHEY; CDR2 reads SVGAGI.

The V gene is TRBV9, the J gene TRBJ2-1; D might be TRBD1 (5 bases). In germline, CDR1 is SGDLS, CDR2 YYNGEE. The CDR3 consists of 18 residues. V lost 1 base and J 0 bases, leaving 17 bases between the germline ends. The CDR3 loop reads CASSVKFWTLYSYNEQFF. The CDR3 bases are TGTGCCAGCAGCGTAAAGTTCTGGACACTTTACTCCTACAATGAGCAGTTCTTC.

The chain links TRBV3-1 (or the pseudogene TRBV3-2) to TRBJ2-1; 7 positions agree with TRBD1. There are 13 residues in the CDR3. The V gene end was trimmed by 1 base and the J gene end by 9 bases; junction bases not matched to a gene: 3. CDR1 and CDR2 from the germline V gene are LGHDT and YNNKEL (reference sequence). The CDR3 reads CASSQAAGGEQFF. In DNA form, the CDR3 reads TGTGCCAGCAGCCAAGCGGCAGGGGGTGAGCAGTTCTTC.

The CDR3 DNA reads TGTGCCAGCAGCCACGGAGACACTGAAGCTTTCTTT. Its translation: CASSHGDTEAFF. J is TRBJ1-1 and V is TRBV3-1 (or the pseudogene TRBV3-2); D not resolved. The CDR3 spans 12 residues. Trimming left V 3 bases short and J 3 bases short, with 5 bases between. Per germline, CDR1 LGHDT and CDR2 YNNKEL (reference sequence).

This chain joins TRBV4-1 and TRBJ2-7; maybe TRBD2 (6 bases). Germline V CDR1 and CDR2: MGHRA, YSYEKL. V lost 3 bases, J lost 0 bases, and 6 bases lay in between. The CDR3 consists of 13 residues. For the CDR3, the DNA is TGCGCCAGCAGCCACGGGGGCTCCTACGAGCAGTACTTC. The encoded protein is CASSHGGSYEQYF.

This clone was seen a single time. The chain carries TRBV28 and TRBJ1-2, with D possibly TRBD1 on 6 matching bases. CDR1 and CDR2 (germline): MDHEN, SYDVKM. Trimming pared 6 bases from V and 1 base from J, leaving 18 bases between. The CDR3 spans 16 residues. In DNA form, the CDR3 reads TGTGCCAGCAGGGTAGGGGGGGCAGCGCTTAACTATGGCTACACCTTC. Translated: CASRVGGAALNYGYTF.

The V gene is TRBV3-1 (or the pseudogene TRBV3-2), the J gene TRBJ2-3; D might be TRBD2 (5 bases). Trimming left V 1 base short and J 6 bases short, with 14 bases between. This CDR3 comprises 15 residues. Germline V gene sequence: CDR1 LGHDT, CDR2 YNNKEL (reference sequence). The CDR3, as DNA: TGTGCCAGCAGCCAAGGTTACGGGGATAAGGATACGCAGTATTTT. This sequence encodes CASSQGYGDKDTQYF.

CDR3 residues: CASRGGTGHSPLHF. The CDR3 DNA reads TGTGCCAGTCGAGGCGGGACAGGGCACTCACCCCTCCACTTT. The chain links TRBV19 to TRBJ1-6, with 9 bases identical to TRBD1. This CDR3 has 14 amino acids. V lost 8 bases to trimming and J lost 10 bases; unmatched junction nucleotides: 9. CDR1 is LNHDA, CDR2 SQIVND, per germline (reference sequence).

The CDR3 DNA sequence: TGCAGTGCTAGTAACATAGCGGGTGGGGAGCAGTACTTC. It yields the protein CSASNIAGGEQYF. The gene calls are TRBV20-1 and TRBJ2-7, with TRBD2 matching 7 bases. The CDR3 runs to 13 residues. Per germline, CDR1 DFQATT and CDR2 SNEGSKA (reference sequence). The junction had 9 bases not matched to a gene; V was cut back by 3 bases and J by 7 bases.